This entry is about one TCR beta chain. Its antigen is as yet unknown. The sample belongs to a study of T cell responses to AZD1222 COVID-19 vaccine. Study observations and caveats: Variant regions that are unmutated are reportedly the target of nearly half of spike-specific TCRs. Spike as a whole was targeted by vaccine-associated CD4 TCRs, dominant at 160-218 and 743-854.

V lost 0 bases to trimming and J lost 8 bases, with 10 bases between them. The CDR3 runs 13 residues. Looked up from germline, CDR1 is LNHNV and CDR2 is YYDKDF (reference sequence). The method was immunoSEQ multiplex PCR; TCRdb's version includes in-frame clones alone and lacks a portion of them. Among more than 90,000 clones listed, more than 75% were seen once. V is TRBV15 and J is TRBJ1-2; possible D gene TRBD1, 6 bases. The material sequenced was peripheral blood, taken 28 days after the second AZD1222 dose. The receptor was derived from an adult who received the AZD1222 COVID-19 vaccine. Here the CDR3 reads CATSRDLDRGYTF. CDR3 bases: TGTGCCACCAGCAGAGATCTAGACAGGGGCTACACCTTC.